Each of the 17 T cell receptor beta chains below was sequenced from the same sample in a study of cytomegalovirus exposure and HLA in healthy donors. A multiplex PCR was run with 60 Vbeta primers and 13 Jbeta primers. Here immunoSEQ multiplex PCR was the method, and the copy in TCRdb shows in-frame clones only, minus some. The sample yields around 170,000 clones, over 70% seen once. Sample: PBMCs. The receptors come from a man in his forties or fifties in good health and CMV-seronegative.

This chain connects TRBV6-6 to TRBJ1-2; unclear D gene. The CDR3 totals 13 residues. The germline gives CDR1 MNHNY, CDR2 SVGAGI (reference sequence). V lost 5 bases, J lost 2 bases, and 9 bases lay in between. The CDR3 region has the DNA TGTGCCAGCAGTCGCCAACTGAACTATGGCTACACCTTC. It codes for CASSRQLNYGYTF.

This chain connects TRBV7-3 to TRBJ2-2, with D unresolved. Germline CDR1 reads SGHTA; CDR2 reads FQGTGA. The CDR3 has 13 residues. Trimming stripped 5 bases from V and 0 bases from J, with 4 bases between. The CDR3 coding sequence is TGTGCCAGCAGCGGCTCGAACACCGGGGAGCTGTTTTTT. It specifies CASSGSNTGELFF.

The chain has TRBV10-3 and TRBJ1-1; possible D gene TRBD1, 6 bases. This CDR3 contains 14 residues. CDR1 is ENHRY and CDR2 is SYGVKD in the germline V gene. V was pared by 3 bases and J by 5 bases, with 13 bases between. The DNA for the CDR3 is TGTGCCATCAGTGATCGTGGGGGCTTGACTGAAGCTTTCTTT. This translates into CAISDRGGLTEAFF.

This chain uses TRBV7-8 with TRBJ1-6; D may be TRBD1 (5 bases). Trimming stripped 4 bases from V and 0 bases from J, with 13 bases between. Germline lookup yields CDR1 SGHVS and CDR2 FQNEAQ. CDR3 length: 17 amino acids. The DNA of the CDR3 is TGTGCCAGCAGCTCCGGACACGCATACTCCTATAATTCACCCCTCCACTTT. This sequence encodes CASSSGHAYSYNSPLHF.

The chain has TRBV5-6 and TRBJ1-1, with TRBD1 matching 8 bases. Germline trimming cut 4 bases from V and 10 bases from J; bases unmatched to any gene: 9. From germline, CDR1 is SGHDT and CDR2 YYEEEE. This CDR3 has 13 residues. DNA of the CDR3: TGTGCCAGCAGCCAAGACAGGGGAGAAGGAGCTTTCTTT. It encodes CASSQDRGEGAFF.

As DNA, the CDR3 is TGCGCCAGCAGCTTGAGGACGGGACAAACCATCTACGAGCAGTACTTC. This codes for CASSLRTGQTIYEQYF. The chain couples TRBV5-1 to TRBJ2-7; perhaps TRBD1 as D (6 bases). The germline V gene has CDR1 SGHRS and CDR2 YFSETQ. This CDR3 has 16 residues. The ends were cut back, 1 base at V and 3 bases at J, with 17 bases in the middle. Full variable domain (remainder filled in from reference TRBV5-1 and TRBJ2-7): KAGVTQTPRYLIKTRGQQVTLSCSPISGHRSVSWYQQTPGQGLQFLFEYFSETQRNKGNFPGRFSGRQFSNSRSEMNVSTLELGDSALYLCASSLRTGQTIYEQYFGPGTRLTVT.

The chain links TRBV6-6 to TRBJ1-3; 10 positions match TRBD1. The CDR3 length is 16 residues. Germline V lookup: CDR1 MNHNY, CDR2 SVGAGI (reference sequence). V trimming: 5 bases; J trimming: 2 bases; junction bases outside the gene matches: 6. The CDR3 coding sequence is TGTGCCAGCAGTCGCCCGACAGGGGGCACTGGAAACACCATATATTTT. Translating gives CASSRPTGGTGNTIYF.

The rearrangement uses TRBV5-1 and TRBJ2-7; 7 bases map to TRBD1. V lost 4 bases, J lost 3 bases, and 10 bases stayed unmatched. In germline, CDR1 is SGHRS, CDR2 YFSETQ. The CDR3 has 15 amino acids. The CDR3 is CASSRQGNSVYEQYF. The DNA for the CDR3 is TGCGCCAGCAGCCGACAGGGAAATTCGGTCTACGAGCAGTACTTC.

This clone was counted once. This chain joins TRBV7-9 and TRBJ2-2; possibly TRBD2 for D (6 bases). Trimming stripped 7 bases from V and 3 bases from J, with 18 bases between. CDR3 length: 16 amino acids. The germline CDR1 and CDR2 sequences are SEHNR and FQNEAQ (reference sequence). In DNA, the CDR3 is TGTGCCAGCAACTCCCGTCCGGGGGTTGACACCGGGGAGCTGTTTTTT. Residues: CASNSRPGVDTGELFF.

The chain couples TRBV5-1 to TRBJ2-7, with a tentative D call TRBD1 (5 bases). Per germline, CDR1 SGHRS and CDR2 YFSETQ. This CDR3 has 12 residues. With 4 bases removed from V and 3 bases from J, the gap between germline ends came to 8 bases. The CDR3 bases are TGCGCCAGCAGCGCTCAGGGCTACGAGCAGTACTTC. As protein: CASSAQGYEQYF.

V gene TRBV7-9 combines with J gene TRBJ2-1, with D hard to call. The length of the CDR3 is 13 residues. V gave up 0 bases and J gave up 10 bases, with 10 bases separating them. Germline CDR1 is SEHNR and CDR2 is FQNEAQ (reference sequence). The CDR3 coding sequence is TGTGCCAGCAGCTTAGCCCTGGAACAGGAGCAGTTCTTC. It codes for CASSLALEQEQFF.

This clone is a singleton in its sample. The chain carries TRBV29-1 and TRBJ2-7; the D gene is possibly TRBD1 (6 bases). The CDR3 runs 13 residues. The V end was cut by 2 bases, the J end by 3 bases, with 11 bases between. The germline V gene has CDR1 SQVTM and CDR2 ANQGSEA. CDR3 nucleotide sequence: TGCAGCGTTGAAACGGGACACCGCTACGAGCAGTACTTC. The encoded protein is CSVETGHRYEQYF.

This clone has a single count. The rearrangement links TRBV7-9 to TRBJ2-1; D not resolved. The CDR3 is made up of 13 amino acids. Trimming pared 5 bases from V and 7 bases from J, leaving 12 bases between. Germline lookup yields CDR1 SEHNR and CDR2 FQNEAQ (reference sequence). The CDR3 here is CASSPARRNEQFF. As DNA, the CDR3 is TGTGCCAGCAGCCCCGCCCGTAGAAATGAGCAGTTCTTC.

V usage is TRBV7-9 and J usage is TRBJ1-1; 7 nucleotides line up with TRBD1. Trimming at V came to 8 bases and at J to 6 bases, leaving 6 bases not matched to a gene. The V gene's germline CDR1 is SEHNR and CDR2 FQNEAQ (reference sequence). The CDR3 is 12 amino acids. CDR3 protein: CASRTGEAEAFF. The CDR3 DNA sequence: TGTGCCAGCCGTACAGGGGAGGCTGAAGCTTTCTTT.

For this clone: One end of the junction does not line up with germline, which may come from a read error. The gene calls are TRBV19 and TRBJ2-7; 7 bases match TRBD1. The CDR3 loop spans 15 amino acids. Per germline, CDR1 LNHDA and CDR2 SQIVND (reference sequence). The CDR3 DNA reads TGTGCCAGTAGTTTAGAGACAGGGCAGGTCTACGAGCAGTACTTC. It codes for CASSLETGQVYEQYF. The full variable domain, completed using reference TRBV19 and TRBJ2-7, is DGGITQSPKYLFRKEGQNVTLSCEQNLNHDAMYWYRQDPGQGLRLIYYSQIVNDFQKGDIAEGYSVSREKKESFPLTVTSAQKNPTAFYLCASSLETGQVYEQYFGPGTRLTVT.

The rearrangement links TRBV6-5 to TRBJ1-1; weak D call: TRBD1 (6 bases). There are 13 residues in the CDR3. V was trimmed by 4 bases and J by 5 bases, leaving 11 bases between them. Germline V gene sequence: CDR1 MNHEY, CDR2 SVGAGI. The CDR3 DNA reads TGTGCCAGCAGTTCCCAGGGGCTGACTGAAGCTTTCTTT. Encoded protein: CASSSQGLTEAFF.

This clone was seen once. The chain employs TRBV5-1 and TRBJ2-5; TRBD1 matches 11 bases. Germline CDR1 reads SGHRS; CDR2 reads YFSETQ. The CDR3 is 14 residues long. V lost 4 bases to trimming and J lost 7 bases; unmatched junction nucleotides: 6. The CDR3 DNA sequence: TGCGCCAGCAGCCCGGACAGGGGGCGCGGGACCCAGTACTTC. It is translated as CASSPDRGRGTQYF.